This T cell receptor beta chain is from a study of CD8 T cells in ankylosing spondylitis. Regarding this clonotype: What it binds is not known.

Per the germline V gene, CDR1 is DFQATT and CDR2 is SNEGSKA (reference sequence). The CDR3 runs 14 residues. V lost 3 bases and J 2 bases, leaving 10 bases between the germline ends. Molecular-barcoded quantitative 5'-RACE produced these TCR beta libraries. TCRdb itself ran the 5' RACE reads through MiXCR, one entry per CDR3 protein. This sample yields 30,000 to 45,000 distinct CDR3 sequences, of which 16% are seen a single time; over 45% belongs to the top ten. General study points: Seemingly distinctive of ankylosing spondylitis blood was a TCR beta motif formed by eight highly homologous variants.

Source material: blood. The receptor comes from a male donor with ankylosing spondylitis or in good health (not recorded which). The chain uses TRBV20-1 and TRBJ2-2; D ambiguous. CDR3 nucleotide sequence: TGCAGTGCTAGTTGGCAGAAAAACACCGGGGAGCTGTTTTTT. Protein sequence: CSASWQKNTGELFF.